The entry below describes one T cell receptor (beta chain). Its antigen is not known. A single record per CDR3 protein comes from TCRdb applying MiXCR to the 5' RACE reads. Among roughly 23,000 distinct CDR3 sequences, under 40% were seen once, and the ten largest hold 2% to 2.5%. Notes on the study in general: In terms of TCR gene usage, tumor memory CD4+ T cells clustered together with blood and lymph node memory CD4+ cells, as well as with lymph node naive CD4+ cells. Tumor-infiltrating Treg TCR alpha and beta sequences overlapped most with tumor naive CD4+ T cells, then blood naive.

CDR1 SGHTA and CDR2 FQGTGA come from the germline V gene. Losses at the gene ends were 1 base for V and 6 bases for J; bases not matched to a gene: 7. This CDR3 is built from 17 residues. Purified naive CD4+ T cells were depleted of CD25+ Tregs. The rearrangement uses TRBV7-3 and TRBJ2-1, with 12 bases matching TRBD1. The specimen was tumor-infiltrating naive CD4+ T cells sorted from the breast tumor. Subset indicated: naive CD4+ T cells, CD4+CD45RA+CD25-. The source of this sequence is a female donor with breast cancer. The chain's CDR3 is CASSLMGGDRGPNEQFF. The CDR3, as DNA: TGTGCCAGCAGCTTAATGGGGGGGGACAGGGGGCCCAATGAGCAGTTCTTC.